The sequence of this TCR beta chain was determined in a study of blood T cells in healthy people across ages. Germline CDR1 is SGHVS and CDR2 is FQNEAQ. This CDR3 contains 14 residues. V lost 4 bases and J 10 bases, leaving 17 bases between the germline ends. This clonotype was found once. A second PCR, run for about 7 to 11 cycles, used a sample-barcoded 5' primer plus a J-beta primer mix. MiXCR was run by TCRdb on the 5' RACE reads, yielding one entry per CDR3 protein. This table has hundreds of thousands of distinct CDR3 sequences, roughly 48% appearing once. Sequencing was carried out using blood. This sequence joins TRBV7-8 and TRBJ2-1, with D tentatively TRBD1 (8 bases). This sequence originates from a man older than 75 in good health. This CDR3 is CASSSAGQAYEQFF. The CDR3 coding sequence is TGTGCCAGCAGCTCAGCGGGACAGGCCTACGAGCAGTTCTTC.